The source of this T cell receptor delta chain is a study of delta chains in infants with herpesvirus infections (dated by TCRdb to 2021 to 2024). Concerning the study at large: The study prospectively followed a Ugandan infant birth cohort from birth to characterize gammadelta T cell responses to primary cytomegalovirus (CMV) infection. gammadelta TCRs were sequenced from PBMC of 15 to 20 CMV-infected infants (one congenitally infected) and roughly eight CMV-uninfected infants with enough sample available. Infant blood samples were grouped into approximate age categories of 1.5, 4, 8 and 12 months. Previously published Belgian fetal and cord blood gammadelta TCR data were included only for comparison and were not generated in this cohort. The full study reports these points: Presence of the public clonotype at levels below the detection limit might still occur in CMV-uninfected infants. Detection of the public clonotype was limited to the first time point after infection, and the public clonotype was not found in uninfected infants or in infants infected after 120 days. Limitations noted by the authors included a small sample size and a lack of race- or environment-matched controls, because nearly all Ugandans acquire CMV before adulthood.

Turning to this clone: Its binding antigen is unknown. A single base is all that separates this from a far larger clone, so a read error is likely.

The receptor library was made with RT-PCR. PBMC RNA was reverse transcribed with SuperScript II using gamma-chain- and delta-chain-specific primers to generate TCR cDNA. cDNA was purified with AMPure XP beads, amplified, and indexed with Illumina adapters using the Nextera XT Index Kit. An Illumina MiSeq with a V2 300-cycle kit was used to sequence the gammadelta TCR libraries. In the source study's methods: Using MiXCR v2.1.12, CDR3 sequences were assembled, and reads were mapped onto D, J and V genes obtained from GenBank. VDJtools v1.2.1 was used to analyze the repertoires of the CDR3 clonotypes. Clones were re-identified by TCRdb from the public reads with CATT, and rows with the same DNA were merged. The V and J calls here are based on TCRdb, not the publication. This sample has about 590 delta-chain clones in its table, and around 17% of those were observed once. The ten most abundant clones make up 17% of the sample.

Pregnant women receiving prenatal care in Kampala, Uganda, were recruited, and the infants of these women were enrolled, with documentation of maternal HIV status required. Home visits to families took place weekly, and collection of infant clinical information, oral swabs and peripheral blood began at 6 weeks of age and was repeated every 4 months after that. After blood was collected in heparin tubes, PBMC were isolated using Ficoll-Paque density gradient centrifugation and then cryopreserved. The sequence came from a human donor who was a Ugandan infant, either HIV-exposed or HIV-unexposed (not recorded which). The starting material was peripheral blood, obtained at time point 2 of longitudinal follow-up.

DNA sequence: TGTGCCTGTGACAAATACTGGGGGATAAGCTCCTGGGACGCCCGACAGATGTTTTTC. Translated, it reads CACDKYWGISSWDARQMFF. This chain is built from TRDV2 and TRDJ3, and 11 junction bases match TRDD3. The J gene is absent in TCRdb and was assigned here via DNA matching to germline. From the cysteine up to the phenylalanine, the CDR3 has a length of 19 residues. Just CDR3 DNA is preserved here, 57 bases in frame from base 1. CDR1 GEAIGNYY and CDR2 EKD are derived from the germline V gene.